This T cell receptor (beta chain) comes out of a study of T cells after posttransplantation cyclophosphamide. The assay was immunoSEQ multiplex PCR, and TCRdb's table has in-frame clones only and misses some. The sample yields some 20,000 clones, 74% seen once. This CDR3 has 15 residues. Germline CDR1 and CDR2: SGHVS and FQNEAQ. V was clipped by 5 bases and J by 6 bases, with 17 bases between them. Busulfan-fludarabine conditioning, marrow transplant, and cyclophosphamide on days +3 and +4 were administered. The clonotype was recovered from a male patient younger than 45 who received an allogeneic stem cell transplant from a related donor, was CMV-positive, and had acute GVHD only. Some T cells may have originated in the graft donor. Material: PBMCs, obtained after an allogeneic stem cell transplant with post-transplant cyclophosphamide. J is TRBJ2-4 and V is TRBV7-8; possibly TRBD2 for D (6 bases). The DNA for the CDR3 is TGTGCCAGCAGCCCGAGACTAGTTTCGGGAAACATTCAGTACTTC. It yields the protein CASSPRLVSGNIQYF.